A single sample is the source of the 21 T cell receptor beta chains below, sequenced in a study of cytomegalovirus exposure and HLA in healthy donors. Primers included in the PCR were 60 Vbeta and 13 Jbeta primers. TCRdb's table, derived via immunoSEQ multiplex PCR, lists solely in-frame clones and lacks some. The table shows 150,000 or so clones, with around 80% occurring only once. The sample consisted of PBMCs. The receptors were gathered from a man younger than 35 in good health and CMV-seropositive.

V is TRBV30 and J is TRBJ1-1; D is perhaps TRBD1 (5 bases). The CDR3 runs 13 residues. V dropped 4 bases and J dropped 2 bases, with 11 bases sitting between them. Germline lookup yields CDR1 GTSNPN and CDR2 SVGIG (reference sequence). The CDR3 coding sequence is TGTGCCTGGACCTCCGACAGCAACACTGAAGCTTTCTTT. Its protein product is CAWTSDSNTEAFF. The entire variable domain, with the rest obtained from reference TRBV30 and TRBJ1-1, is as follows: SQTIHQWPATLVQPVGSPLSLECTVEGTSNPNLYWYRQAAGRGLQLLFYSVGIGQISSEVPQNLSASRPQDRQFILSSKKLLLSDSGFYLCAWTSDSNTEAFFGQGTRLTVV.

This rearrangement joins TRBV7-3 to TRBJ1-3; D might be TRBD1 (6 bases). This CDR3 has 14 amino acids. V lost 5 bases and J lost 2, with 10 bases in between. Germline CDR1 and CDR2: SGHTA and FQGTGA. The CDR3 coding sequence is TGTGCCAGCAGCCTAGGGGGAGCTGGAAACACCATATATTTT. It codes for CASSLGGAGNTIYF.

This clone has only a few counts. This chain links TRBV19 with TRBJ2-6, with 10 nucleotides matching TRBD1. Per the germline V gene, CDR1 is LNHDA and CDR2 is SQIVND (reference sequence). After removal of 3 bases from V and 16 bases from J, the junction contained 9 bases not matched to a gene. The CDR3 is 14 amino acids. The CDR3 protein is CASSMSEDRGTLTF. DNA for the CDR3: TGTGCCAGTAGTATGTCAGAGGACAGGGGGACACTGACTTTC.

The rearrangement joins TRBV7-8 to TRBJ2-2, with 10 bases aligning to TRBD2. The germline CDR1 and CDR2 sequences are SGHVS and FQNEAQ. The CDR3 sequence is 16 residues long. V trimming: 3 bases; J trimming: 6 bases; junction bases outside the gene matches: 7. The CDR3 DNA follows: TGTGCCAGCAGCTTTACCAACAGCGGGAGGGCCGGGGAGCTGTTTTTT. This codes for CASSFTNSGRAGELFF. Supplemented by reference TRBV7-8 and TRBJ2-2, the full variable domain reads GAGVSQSPRYKVAKRGQDVALRCDPISGHVSLFWYQQALGQGPEFLTYFQNEAQLDKSGLPSDRFFAERPEGSVSTLKIQRTQQEDSAVYLCASSFTNSGRAGELFFGEGSRLTVL.

This clone was seen a few times. V gene TRBV15 combines with J gene TRBJ2-5, with D perhaps TRBD2 (6 bases). Trimming took off 5 bases at V and 3 bases at J, with 13 bases between the two ends. CDR1 is LNHNV and CDR2 is YYDKDF in the germline V gene (reference sequence). The CDR3 has 14 amino acids. Written as DNA, the CDR3 is TGTGCCACCAGCCGTGGGACTTATGAAGAGACCCAGTACTTC. Its protein is CATSRGTYEETQYF.

The chain links TRBV28 to TRBJ1-2; 10 positions agree with TRBD1. This CDR3 has 15 amino acids. J was trimmed by 8 bases and V by 4 bases; bases with no gene match: 10. Looked up from germline, CDR1 is MDHEN and CDR2 is SYDVKM. Here the CDR3 DNA reads TGTGCCAGCAGTTCCGGTGCGACAGGGGGCGAGGGCTACACCTTC. Its translation: CASSSGATGGEGYTF.

The table lists this clone with a few counts. The chain combines TRBV7-2 with TRBJ1-2, with 10 bases identical to TRBD1. Germline CDR1 is SGHTA and CDR2 is FQGNSA. The V segment lost 4 bases and the J segment 7 bases; nucleotides outside the gene matches: 9. The CDR3 has 15 amino acids. The CDR3 DNA reads as TGTGCCAGCAGCTGGCGACAGGGGGCGCAGGGTGGCTACACCTTC. Residues: CASSWRQGAQGGYTF.

This clone was counted between two and nine times. The genes are TRBV6-1 and TRBJ2-5; a possible D gene is TRBD2 (6 bases). CDR1 and CDR2 (germline): MNHNS, SASEGT. The CDR3 covers 11 residues. The V end lost 8 bases, the J end lost 5 bases, and 9 bases lay between the germline ends. CDR3 amino acids: CASELAETQYF. The CDR3 DNA sequence: TGTGCCAGCGAACTAGCTGAGACCCAGTACTTC.

The chain carries TRBV15 and TRBJ2-2, with 7 bases aligning to TRBD1. Germline V gene sequence: CDR1 LNHNV, CDR2 YYDKDF (reference sequence). The junction had 15 bases not matched to a gene; V was cut back by 8 bases and J by 6 bases. The CDR3 consists of 16 residues. The CDR3 DNA reads TGTGCCACCGATAGAGGGCACAGGGGAGAGTCCGGGGAGCTGTTTTTT. Protein sequence: CATDRGHRGESGELFF.

This chain uses TRBV30 with TRBJ2-3; possible D gene TRBD1, 6 bases. The germline CDR1 and CDR2 sequences are GTSNPN and SVGIG (reference sequence). V was shortened by 0 bases and J by 8 bases, with 24 bases between the two germline ends. This CDR3 comprises 17 residues. The CDR3 sequence: CAWSVGLVVPPQGTQYF. The CDR3 nucleotides read TGTGCCTGGAGTGTCGGGCTAGTTGTACCCCCACAGGGTACGCAGTATTTT.

V is TRBV27 and J is TRBJ2-7, with TRBD2 matching over 10 bases. This CDR3 has 15 amino acids. V lost 2 bases, J lost 6 bases, and 7 bases stayed unmatched. Per germline, CDR1 MNHEY and CDR2 SMNVEV (reference sequence). The CDR3 DNA sequence: TGTGCCAGCAGTTTAAGAGCGGGAGGGCCTACCGAGCAGTACTTC. Its protein product is CASSLRAGGPTEQYF.

The rearrangement links TRBV14 to TRBJ2-7; 14 bases map to TRBD2. The CDR3 is 16 amino acids. Germline V gene sequence: CDR1 SGHDN, CDR2 FVKESK. Germline trimming cut 4 bases from V and 5 bases from J; bases unmatched to any gene: 7. The CDR3 sequence is CASSRLRLAGGHEQYF. CDR3 DNA sequence: TGTGCCAGCAGCCGGTTAAGACTAGCGGGAGGGCACGAGCAGTACTTC.

V and J are TRBV15 and TRBJ2-5, with D perhaps matching TRBD2 (5 bases). The CDR3 is made up of 14 amino acids. Trimming cost V 5 bases and J 3 bases, with 13 bases left between them. Germline values: CDR1 LNHNV, CDR2 YYDKDF (reference sequence). CDR3 DNA sequence: TGTGCCACCAGCGGGGTTGGACTGAAAGAGACCCAGTACTTC. Translation: CATSGVGLKETQYF.

The chain uses TRBV2 and TRBJ2-3; D is uncertain. Germline CDR1 SNHLY, CDR2 FYNNEI. The CDR3 contains 15 residues. Trimming took off 6 bases at V and 0 bases at J, with 13 bases between the two ends. In DNA, the CDR3 is TGTGCCAGCAGGGTAGCTGGATTTAGCACAGATACGCAGTATTTT. Its protein is CASRVAGFSTDTQYF.

On this clone itself: A read error may account for a junction end that differs from germline. The chain joins TRBV7-9 to TRBJ2-7; 9 bases line up with TRBD1. CDR1 is SEHNR and CDR2 is FQNEAQ in the germline V gene (reference sequence). CDR3 size: 15 residues. For the CDR3, the DNA is TGTGCCAGCAGCTCAAGGGGACAGGGCTCCAACGAGCAGTACTTC. Its translation is CASSSRGQGSNEQYF.

The sample holds a few counts of this clone. The chain carries TRBV13 and TRBJ2-1, with 12 nucleotides matching TRBD2. Per the germline V gene, CDR1 is PRHDT and CDR2 is FYEKMQ (reference sequence). Trimming removed 2 bases from V and 6 bases from J; junction bases left unmatched: 8. CDR3 size: 17 residues. CDR3 sequence (DNA): TGTGCCAGCAGCTTAAGGCCTAGCGGGAGGGCCTCCAATGAGCAGTTCTTC. This codes for CASSLRPSGRASNEQFF.

The chain recombines TRBV27 with TRBJ1-5; 9 bases match TRBD1. Germline V lookup: CDR1 MNHEY, CDR2 SMNVEV (reference sequence). Trimming took 3 bases from V and 6 from J; bases not matched to a gene: 3. The CDR3 covers 14 residues. CDR3 nucleotides: TGTGCCAGCAGTTTTACAGGGGGCGTTCAGCCCCAGCATTTT. Protein sequence: CASSFTGGVQPQHF.

V is TRBV28 and J is TRBJ2-1; the match to TRBD2 covers 10 bases. Germline CDR1 MDHEN, CDR2 SYDVKM. The CDR3 contains 15 residues. J was trimmed by 8 bases and V by 5 bases; bases with no gene match: 9. Written as DNA, the CDR3 is TGTGCCAGCAGTGCACCGCTAGCGGGAGTTTATGAGCAGTTCTTC. Translation gives CASSAPLAGVYEQFF.

The chain recombines TRBV2 with TRBJ1-5; D gene ambiguous. In germline, CDR1 is SNHLY, CDR2 FYNNEI. V was trimmed by 7 bases and J by 7 bases, leaving 17 bases between them. CDR3 size: 14 residues. The DNA of the CDR3 is TGTGCCAGCAATACCCTCGGGTTTCGGCAGCCCCAGCATTTT. It yields the protein CASNTLGFRQPQHF.

V is TRBV4-1 and J is TRBJ2-7; TRBD2 matches at 8 bases. V trimming: 4 bases; J trimming: 6 bases; junction bases outside the gene matches: 5. This CDR3 has 13 residues. Germline-derived CDR1 and CDR2 are MGHRA and YSYEKL. CDR3 DNA sequence: TGCGCCAGCAGCCTCCCCGGGGGGGGCGAGCAGTACTTC. Protein product: CASSLPGGGEQYF.

The gene calls are TRBV5-1 and TRBJ1-1, with 7 bases lining up with TRBD1. CDR1 SGHRS and CDR2 YFSETQ come from the germline V gene. This CDR3 is 14 amino acids long. V shed 3 bases and J 10 bases; nucleotides not matched to a gene: 12. CDR3 DNA sequence: TGCGCCAGCAGCTCCGACAGGGCTGAAGGACGAGCTTTCTTT. Translation gives CASSSDRAEGRAFF.